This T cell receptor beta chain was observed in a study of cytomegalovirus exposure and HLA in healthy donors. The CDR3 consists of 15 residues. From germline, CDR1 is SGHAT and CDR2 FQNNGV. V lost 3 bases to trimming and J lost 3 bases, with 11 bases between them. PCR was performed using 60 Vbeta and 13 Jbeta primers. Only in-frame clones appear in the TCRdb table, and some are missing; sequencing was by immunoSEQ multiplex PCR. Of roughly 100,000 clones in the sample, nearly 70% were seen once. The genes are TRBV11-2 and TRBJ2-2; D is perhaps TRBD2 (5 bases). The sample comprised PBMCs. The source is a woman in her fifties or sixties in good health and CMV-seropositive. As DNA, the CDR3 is TGTGCCAGCAGCTTGAGGGCTTTGGACACCGGGGAGCTGTTTTTT. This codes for CASSLRALDTGELFF.